The rows below give T cell receptor beta chains drawn from one sample of a study of circulating CD8 cells and anti-PD-1 response in melanoma. TCRdb called the reads again in MiXCR, with one record for every CDR3 protein. The sample lists hundreds of distinct CDR3 sequences, 4.5% to 6% occurring once. The sequenced sample was CD8+ T cells from PBMCs, obtained at baseline or after one month of anti-PD-1 therapy (not recorded which). These receptors originate from a human donor with melanoma. CDR3s include the opening cysteine and the closing phenylalanine or tryptophan. A D gene is named only where the DNA matches it firmly. The size field reads once, few, many, or a class for an expanded clone.

j_call,d_call,clone_size,v_call,cdr3_nt,cdr3_aa
TRBJ2-3,-,large,TRBV7-2,TGTGCCAGCAGCTCCCGAGGGAGAGCGCCAGATACGCAGTATTTT,CASSSRGRAPDTQYF
TRBJ2-2,TRBD1,large,TRBV29-1,TGCAGCGTGGGACAGACCGGGGAGCTGTTTTTT,CSVGQTGELFF
TRBJ2-5,-,large,TRBV11-2,TGTGCCAGCCGGCCCCCGGCAGAGACCCAGTACTTC,CASRPPAETQYF
TRBJ2-5,TRBD2,medium-sized,TRBV12-3/TRBV12-4,TGTGCCAGCAGTTCCCCAGCACAGCGGGGGCAAGAGACCCAGTACTTC,CASSSPAQRGQETQYF
TRBJ2-7,-,medium-sized,TRBV19,TGTGCCACCTCAGGGACCTACGAGCAGTACTTC,CATSGTYEQYF
TRBJ2-5,TRBD1,medium-sized,TRBV30,TGTGCCTGGAACCCGACAGGGGCCGTAACGACCCAGTACTTC,CAWNPTGAVTTQYF
TRBJ2-4,-,large,TRBV14,TGTGCCAGCAGCCAAGCACAGGGATTAGCCAAAAACATTCAGTACTTC,CASSQAQGLAKNIQYF
TRBJ2-3,-,large,TRBV27,TGTGCCAGCAGTCCAAGGCGGGCCAGGTCAGATACGCAGTATTTT,CASSPRRARSDTQYF
TRBJ2-7,-,large,TRBV29-1,TGCAGCGCCGCAGACGCTTCCTACGAGCAGTACTTC,CSAADASYEQYF
TRBJ2-5,-,large,TRBV28,TGTGCCAGCAGTCTCCGACAGGTCCAAGAGACCCAGTACTTC,CASSLRQVQETQYF
TRBJ2-7,-,large,TRBV20-1,TGCAGTGCTAGAGATCTCGCCACGACGTTCTCCTACGAGCAGTACTTC,CSARDLATTFSYEQYF
TRBJ2-1,-,medium-sized,TRBV20-1,TGCAGTGCTAGATCCTTCGGACTCCTCAATGAGCAGTTCTTC,CSARSFGLLNEQFF
TRBJ2-1,-,medium-sized,TRBV29-1,TGCAGCGTTGTGCGGACTGCTCGTGGTGAGCAGTTCTTC,CSVVRTARGEQFF